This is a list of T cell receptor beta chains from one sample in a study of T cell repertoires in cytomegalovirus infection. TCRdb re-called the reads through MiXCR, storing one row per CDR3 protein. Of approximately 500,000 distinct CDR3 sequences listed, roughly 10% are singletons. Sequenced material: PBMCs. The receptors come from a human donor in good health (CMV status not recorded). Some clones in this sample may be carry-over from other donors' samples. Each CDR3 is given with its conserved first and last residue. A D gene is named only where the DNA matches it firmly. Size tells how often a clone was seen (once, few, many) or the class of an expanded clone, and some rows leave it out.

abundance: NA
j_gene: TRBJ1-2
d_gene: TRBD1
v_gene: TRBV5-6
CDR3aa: CASSWDRSYGYTF
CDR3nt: TGTGCCAGCAGCTGGGACAGGAGCTATGGCTACACCTTC

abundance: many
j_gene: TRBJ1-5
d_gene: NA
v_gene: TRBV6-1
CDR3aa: CASSTHLGDSDQPQHF
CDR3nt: TGTGCCAGCAGTACCCACTTGGGGGATAGCGATCAGCCCCAGCATTTT

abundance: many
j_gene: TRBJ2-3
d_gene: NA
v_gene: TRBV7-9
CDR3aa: CASSMLRRAGDTQYF
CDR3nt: TGTGCCAGCAGCATGCTCCGGAGGGCGGGGGATACGCAGTATTTT

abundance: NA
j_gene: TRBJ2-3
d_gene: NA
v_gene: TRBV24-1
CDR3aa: CATSDLRRPAADTQYF
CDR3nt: TGTGCCACCAGTGATTTGCGCAGGCCGGCCGCAGATACGCAGTATTTT

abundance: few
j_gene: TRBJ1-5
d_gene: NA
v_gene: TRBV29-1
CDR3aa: CSVGVEGGSGNQPQHF
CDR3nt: TGCAGCGTTGGGGTGGAGGGTGGGTCGGGCAATCAGCCCCAGCATTTT

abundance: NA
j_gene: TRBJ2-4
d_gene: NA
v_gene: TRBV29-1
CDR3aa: CSVVGGRAKNIQYF
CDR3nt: TGCAGCGTTGTGGGGGGGCGAGCCAAAAACATTCAGTACTTC

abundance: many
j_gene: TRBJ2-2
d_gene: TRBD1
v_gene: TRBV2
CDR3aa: CASAGQGIGELFF
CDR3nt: TGTGCCAGCGCGGGACAGGGCATCGGGGAGCTGTTTTTT

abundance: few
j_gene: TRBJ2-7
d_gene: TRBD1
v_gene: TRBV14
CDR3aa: CASSPLVWTGAFEQYF
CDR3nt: TGTGCCAGCAGCCCCTTGGTTTGGACAGGAGCATTCGAGCAGTACTTC

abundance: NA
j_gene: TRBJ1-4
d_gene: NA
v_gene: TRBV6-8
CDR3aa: CATRRFNEKLFF
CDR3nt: TGTGCCACCCGCCGGTTTAATGAAAAACTGTTTTTT

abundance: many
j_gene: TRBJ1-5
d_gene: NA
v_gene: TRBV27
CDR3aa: CASSFQEGGSNQPQHF
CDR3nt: TGTGCCAGCAGTTTTCAGGAGGGAGGCAGCAATCAGCCCCAGCATTTT

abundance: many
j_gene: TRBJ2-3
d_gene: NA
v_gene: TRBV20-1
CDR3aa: CSARELEYTDTQYF
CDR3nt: TGCAGTGCTAGAGAACTAGAATACACAGATACGCAGTATTTT

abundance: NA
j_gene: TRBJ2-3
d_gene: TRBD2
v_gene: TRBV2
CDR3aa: CASSETSGTVDTQYF
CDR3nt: TGTGCCAGCAGTGAAACTAGCGGGACGGTAGATACGCAGTATTTT

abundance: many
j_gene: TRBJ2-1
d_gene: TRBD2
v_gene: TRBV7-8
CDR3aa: CASSPPRRGGGNEQFF
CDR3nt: TGTGCCAGCAGCCCCCCCCGGCGGGGGGGGGGAAATGAGCAGTTCTTC

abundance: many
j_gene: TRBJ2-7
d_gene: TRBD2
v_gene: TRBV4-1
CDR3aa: CASSSGTSGSTYEQYF
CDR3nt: TGCGCCAGCAGCTCCGGGACTAGCGGTTCGACCTACGAGCAGTACTTC

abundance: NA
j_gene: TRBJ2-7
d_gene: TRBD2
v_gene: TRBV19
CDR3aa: CASSINRLAGNYEQYF
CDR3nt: TGTGCCAGTAGTATTAATCGACTAGCGGGGAACTACGAGCAGTACTTC

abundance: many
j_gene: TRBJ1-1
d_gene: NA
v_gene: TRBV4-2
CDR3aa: CASSQGARNTEAFF
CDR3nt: TGTGCCAGCAGCCAAGGAGCGAGAAACACTGAAGCTTTCTTT

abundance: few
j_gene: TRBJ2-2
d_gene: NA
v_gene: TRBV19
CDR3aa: CASKASAYLITGELFF
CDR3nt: TGTGCCAGTAAAGCCTCTGCCTACTTAATAACCGGGGAGCTGTTTTTT

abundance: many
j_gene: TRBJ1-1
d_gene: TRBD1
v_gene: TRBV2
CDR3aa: CASSQGARVTEAFF
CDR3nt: TGTGCCAGCAGTCAGGGGGCGAGGGTCACTGAAGCTTTCTTT

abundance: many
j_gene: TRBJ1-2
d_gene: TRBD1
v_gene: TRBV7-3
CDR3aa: CASSMGQGNYGYTF
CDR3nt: TGTGCCAGCAGCATGGGACAGGGGAACTATGGCTACACCTTC

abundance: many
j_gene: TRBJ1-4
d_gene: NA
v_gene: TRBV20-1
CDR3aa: CSASETTNEKLFF
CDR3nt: TGCAGTGCGTCGGAGACAACTAATGAAAAACTGTTTTTT

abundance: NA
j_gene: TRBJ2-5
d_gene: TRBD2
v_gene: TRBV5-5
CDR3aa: CASSWTSGGAETQYF
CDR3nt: TGTGCCAGCAGCTGGACTAGCGGGGGGGCGGAGACCCAGTACTTC

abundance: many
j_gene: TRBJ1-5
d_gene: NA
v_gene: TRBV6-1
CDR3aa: CASSPQGFSNQPQHF
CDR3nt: TGTGCCAGCAGCCCACAGGGTTTTAGCAATCAGCCCCAGCATTTT